The entry below gives a single T cell receptor (beta chain) sequence along with its context. Its antigen is undetermined. Some clones are missing from TCRdb's copy, which holds only in-frame ones; the method was immunoSEQ multiplex PCR. This table has around 82,000 clones, about 89% appearing once. The record originates from a study of OX40 agonist ivuxolimab in advanced cancers. General study points: Partial responders receiving 0.1-3.0 mg/kg showed among the lowest clonal expansion.

Sequenced here: CD4+ or CD8+ T cells sorted from blood, sampled in a trial of the OX40 agonist ivuxolimab. The TCR originated in an adult with an advanced solid tumor such as melanoma, head and neck, liver or kidney cancer.

Here the CDR3 DNA reads TGTGCCAGCAGCTCGATGGGACAGGCCCGGGGAGCTTTCTTT. Protein sequence: CASSSMGQARGAFF. V gene TRBV7-2 combines with J gene TRBJ1-1, with 8 bases matching TRBD1. This CDR3 has 14 amino acids. V shed 4 bases and J 10 bases; nucleotides not matched to a gene: 11. Per the germline V gene, CDR1 is SGHTA and CDR2 is FQGNSA.